This T cell receptor beta chain came from a study of blood T cell repertoires in COVID-19 (TCRdb year 2020). Study-wide context: Samples covering the acute and convalescent phases of COVID-19 were provided by collaborators in the United States, Italy and Spain. The dataset comprised deeply sampled blood TCRbeta repertoires from subjects exposed to, actively infected with, or recovered from COVID-19. The repertoires were released in a freely available public database meant as a resource for research on the immune response to SARS-CoV-2. Where available, HLA class I and class II types were obtained from metadata supplied by the sample provider rather than from assay-based typing. Samples were obtained from the ongoing ImmuneRACE study (first 160 participants) and from about 1,300 subjects provided by 6 global collaborators. The material from the prospective study consisted of cDNA or gDNA derived from T cells, B-cell-depleted T cells, or PBMCs. The sample metadata nearly always contained a de-identified subject ID, COVID-19 status, age in years and sex.

V trim: 2 bases; J trim: 4 bases; unmatched bases: 12. From cysteine to phenylalanine, the CDR3 is 16 amino acids long. The DNA shown is the 48-base CDR3, in frame from base 1. CDR1 and CDR2, looked up from the germline V gene (reference sequence), are GTSNPN and SVGIG. TCRbeta CDR3 regions were amplified from genomic DNA by means of the immunoSEQ Assay, a bias-controlled multiplex PCR. Per the authors' processing: The number of nucleated cells in each sample was estimated by amplification of reference gene primers within the assay. To quantify the absolute abundance of each unique TCRbeta CDR3 rearrangement, sequence reads were collapsed and filtered. For each sample, productive Simpson clonality was calculated by taking the square root of Simpson's diversity index across productive rearrangements. Not all clones reach the TCRdb copy of this immuneACCESS table, which keeps in-frame sequences only. Checked studies attribute under half of the gap to unresolved V genes and leave the rest unexplained. The V and J calls and the clone size are those of that table, but D and trimming were determined from the DNA. The sample records about 280,000 clones, roughly 80% of which are singletons. The top ten constitute 4.5% to 6% of the sample.

Enrolling through a virtual design, the prospective study's participants ranged in age from about 18 to 89 years and lived across roughly 24 United States geographic areas. In the prospective study, cohorts were assigned on the basis of participant-reported clinical history obtained from a screening survey and a study questionnaire. Exposed participants were defined as having been in contact with someone with a PCR-confirmed or clinician-diagnosed COVID-19 case within 2 weeks of study entry. Each participant in the prospective study had whole blood, serum and a nasopharyngeal or oropharyngeal swab collected by mobile phlebotomists. Additional blood draws and questionnaires over an approximately two-month period could optionally be provided by prospective study participants. Before DNA extraction, blood samples from the prospective study were shipped at room temperature or frozen. About this clone itself: The antigen this receptor binds is unknown. Per-base quality was not reported, and no clone a single base away is much larger than it.

Overall study results and their limits: The quantity of clinical and demographic metadata differed by source and by participant and was supplied without curation.

This sequence uses TRBV30 and TRBJ2-5, with 8 bases matching TRBD2. This sequence was found in a man aged 35 to 55 who had been exposed to COVID-19. The sequencing sample was made of PBMCs or T cells enriched from blood (not recorded which). In nucleotide form, the sequence is TGTGCCTGGAGTAGGGACCCACCGGGGGGGGGAGAGACCCAGTACTTC. Its product reads: CAWSRDPPGGGETQYF.